This T cell receptor (beta chain) was found in a study of T cells in women clearing cervical HPV infection. Study-wide results and caveats: Cases carried less TRBV6-7 than controls: approximately 0.1% versus 0.16%. Associations may precede or follow infection; HPV-specific or memory T cells were not isolated.

The assay was immunoSEQ multiplex PCR, and TCRdb's table has in-frame clones only and misses some. The sample has around 17,000 clones, and its top ten clones hold 10%. Comment on this clone: The antigen is unknown. The read gets to within 3 residues of the CDR3 end, and the germline J gene fills in the rest.

This CDR3 contains 14 residues. Per germline, CDR1 SGHRS and CDR2 YFSETQ. The V gene lost 6 bases and the J gene lost 0 bases, with 11 bases spanning the gap. Prevalent HPV16 infections were excluded; only incident single HPV16 infections included. The sequenced sample was blood buffy coat. The chain recombines TRBV5-1 with TRBJ2-3; the D gene is possibly TRBD1 (6 bases). The TCR originated in a woman aged 18 to 69 with a cervical HPV16 infection that either progressed to CIN3+ or cleared (not recorded which). The sequenced part of the CDR3 DNA is TGCGCCAGCACAGGGGAGTGGAGCACAGATACG. Translating it yields CASTGEWSTDT. The whole CDR3 reads CASTGEWSTDTQYF.